A single sample is the source of the 31 T cell receptor beta chains below, sequenced in a study of long-term antiretroviral therapy in people with HIV (dated by TCRdb to between 2021 and 2024). Sequencing of the TRB variable region was done with the immunoSEQ hsTCRB v3.0 assay at survey level resolution. The immuneACCESS repertoire file appears here via TCRdb, limited to in-frame rearrangements. These files lack a portion of the clones; in checked studies, under half of the deficit traces to unresolved V genes, and the cause of the others is not known. The sample contains some 11,000 clones, about 80% of them found a single time. The top ten constitute around a fifth of the sample. Sequencing used unsorted PBMCs, obtained at the start of antiretroviral therapy, before treatment. All receptors derive from a man younger than 45 with HIV.

The chain is built from TRBV7-9 and TRBJ1-5, with TRBD1 matching 9 bases. V dropped 4 bases and J dropped 0; count of bases not matched to a gene: 7. The CDR3 loop spans 17 amino acids. CDR1 is SEHNR and CDR2 is FQNEAQ in the germline V gene (reference sequence). The CDR3 spells CASSSRQGENSNQPQHF. CDR3 bases: TGTGCCAGCAGCTCCAGACAGGGGGAAAATAGCAATCAGCCCCAGCATTTT.

The chain recombines TRBV19 with TRBJ2-6; 8 nucleotides agree with TRBD1. This CDR3 contains 19 residues. Germline lookup yields CDR1 LNHDA and CDR2 SQIVND (reference sequence). V lost 4 bases to trimming and J lost 2 bases; unmatched junction nucleotides: 13. CDR3 nucleotides: TGTGCCAGTAGTACCCAACCAGGGGGCCCTAAGGCTGGGGCCAACGTCCTGACTTTC. Translation: CASSTQPGGPKAGANVLTF.

The CDR3 DNA sequence: TGTGCCAGCAGCCGTTGGACTGCCTGGGAGCAGTACTTC. It codes for CASSRWTAWEQYF. This chain joins TRBV7-2 and TRBJ2-7; a weak D match, TRBD2 (5 bases). V lost 5 bases and J 7 bases, leaving 15 bases between the germline ends. Germline V gene sequence: CDR1 SGHTA, CDR2 FQGNSA. The CDR3 sequence is 13 residues long.

The chain carries TRBV18 and TRBJ2-2; D gene ambiguous. The germline gives CDR1 KGHSH, CDR2 LQKENI. The CDR3 totals 15 residues. V was shortened by 2 bases and J by 1 base, with 8 bases between the two germline ends. The CDR3 loop reads CASSPLRRNTGELFF. The DNA for the CDR3 is TGTGCCAGCTCACCATTAAGAAGGAACACCGGGGAGCTGTTTTTT.

The chain combines TRBV6-5 with TRBJ2-1; maybe TRBD2 (6 bases). Germline CDR1 reads MNHEY; CDR2 reads SVGAGI. The CDR3 contains 16 residues. V lost 0 bases and J lost 3, with 12 bases in between. This chain's CDR3 is CASSYSAAGYYNEQFF. The CDR3 DNA reads as TGTGCCAGCAGTTACTCGGCGGCGGGGTACTACAATGAGCAGTTCTTC.

This clone was seen more than once but under ten times. V gene TRBV7-6 combines with J gene TRBJ2-2; a weak D match, TRBD2 (7 bases). The V gene's germline CDR1 is SGHVS and CDR2 FNYEAQ. V lost 5 bases and J 2 bases, leaving 15 bases between the germline ends. The CDR3 covers 16 residues. The DNA of the CDR3 is TGTGCCAGCAGCGGCCCCGGGGGGCCCAACACCGGGGAGCTGTTTTTT. It encodes CASSGPGGPNTGELFF.

This clone was seen just once. J is TRBJ1-4 and V is TRBV7-2; no clear D gene. Trimming took off 1 base at V and 1 base at J, with 13 bases between the two ends. CDR3 length: 17 amino acids. Germline assignment: CDR1 SGHTA and CDR2 FQGNSA. The CDR3 DNA reads TGTGCCAGCAGCTTAGTAAGGAACAGTCGAACTAATGAAAAACTGTTTTTT. This codes for CASSLVRNSRTNEKLFF.

The CDR3 loop is CASSLESGAEAFF. In DNA, the CDR3 is TGCGCCAGCAGCTTGGAAAGTGGGGCTGAAGCTTTCTTT. The chain recombines TRBV5-1 with TRBJ1-1, with D hard to call. Germline loops: CDR1 SGHRS, CDR2 YFSETQ. The CDR3 contains 13 residues. Trimming pared 0 bases from V and 6 bases from J, leaving 9 bases between.

The J gene is TRBJ2-3, the V gene TRBV27; the match to TRBD1 covers 7 bases. With V trimmed by 7 bases and J by 1 base, 8 bases remained unmatched. Germline CDR1 reads MNHEY; CDR2 reads SMNVEV (reference sequence). The CDR3 sequence is 15 residues long. The DNA for the CDR3 is TGTGCCAGCAACCCGGGACAGAGCCGCACAGATACGCAGTATTTT. Its translation: CASNPGQSRTDTQYF.

This chain's CDR3 is CASSLRDGGYNEQFF. The DNA of the CDR3 is TGTGCCAGCAGCTTGAGAGATGGGGGGTACAATGAGCAGTTCTTC. The gene calls are TRBV7-6 and TRBJ2-1; a weak D match, TRBD2 (6 bases). The germline V and J ends were trimmed by 3 bases and 4 bases, with 13 bases remaining between them. The CDR3 contains 15 residues. Per the germline V gene, CDR1 is SGHVS and CDR2 is FNYEAQ. Using reference TRBV7-6 and TRBJ2-1 for the parts outside the CDR3, the full variable domain is GAGVSQSPRYKVTKRGQDVALRCDPISGHVSLYWYRQALGQGPEFLTYFNYEAQQDKSGLPNDRFSAERPEGSISTLTIQRTEQRDSAMYRCASSLRDGGYNEQFFGPGTRLTVL.

The chain has TRBV6-1 and TRBJ2-3; TRBD1 matches 8 bases. With V trimmed by 11 bases and J by 0 bases, 4 bases remained unmatched. Germline values: CDR1 MNHNS, CDR2 SASEGT. The CDR3 spans 13 residues. The CDR3 loop is CAGRQGSTDTQYF. CDR3 DNA sequence: TGTGCCGGAAGACAGGGGAGCACAGATACGCAGTATTTT.

The J gene is TRBJ1-5, the V gene TRBV5-4, with TRBD1 as a possible D gene (5 bases). The CDR3 totals 14 residues. Germline loops: CDR1 SGHNT, CDR2 YYREEE (reference sequence). V was cut by 1 base and J by 4 bases, with 9 bases left in between. The CDR3 is CASSLWGGNQPQHF. The CDR3 region has the DNA TGTGCCAGCAGCTTGTGGGGGGGGAATCAGCCCCAGCATTTT. Supplemented by reference TRBV5-4 and TRBJ1-5, the full variable domain reads ETGVTQSPTHLIKTRGQQVTLRCSSQSGHNTVSWYQQALGQGPQFIFQYYREEENGRGNFPPRFSGLQFPNYSSELNVNALELDDSALYLCASSLWGGNQPQHFGDGTRLSIL.

V gene TRBV7-3 combines with J gene TRBJ2-7, with 7 bases aligning to TRBD1. The J segment lost 2 bases and the V segment lost 5 bases, leaving 15 bases of the junction unmatched. The CDR3 spans 17 residues. Looked up from germline, CDR1 is SGHTA and CDR2 is FQGTGA. CDR3 nucleotides: TGTGCCAGCAGCCCATCTTTAGACAGGGTAGGGGCCTACGAGCAGTACTTC. Residues: CASSPSLDRVGAYEQYF. Full variable domain (rest looked up from reference TRBV7-3 and TRBJ2-7): GAGVSQTPSNKVTEKGKYVELRCDPISGHTALYWYRQSLGQGPEFLIYFQGTGAADDSGLPNDRFFAVRPEGSVSTLKIQRTERGDSAVYLCASSPSLDRVGAYEQYFGPGTRLTVT.

The chain joins TRBV10-2 to TRBJ1-1, with D possibly matching TRBD1 (5 bases). Trimming stripped 2 bases from V and 4 bases from J, with 11 bases between. The germline gives CDR1 WSHSY, CDR2 SAAADI. The CDR3 covers 14 residues. In DNA form, the CDR3 reads TGCGCCAGCAGTGAGACAGAGGGGTTCACTGAAGCTTTCTTT. Protein: CASSETEGFTEAFF.

The V gene is TRBV5-6, the J gene TRBJ2-7; D is possibly TRBD1 (7 bases). Germline CDR1 is SGHDT and CDR2 is YYEEEE. The germline V and J ends were trimmed by 3 bases and 2 bases, with 15 bases remaining between them. The CDR3 length is 15 residues. Here the CDR3 reads CASSSEGQSPYEQYF. In DNA, the CDR3 is TGTGCCAGCAGCTCGGAGGGACAGTCCCCCTACGAGCAGTACTTC.

V usage is TRBV4-1 and J usage is TRBJ1-3; D ambiguous. Germline loops: CDR1 MGHRA, CDR2 YSYEKL. Trimming pared 2 bases from V and 4 bases from J, leaving 12 bases between. The CDR3 spans 15 residues. The CDR3, as DNA: TGCGCCAGCAGCCAATCCCGCGGTCTGGGAAACACCATATATTTT. Translating gives CASSQSRGLGNTIYF.

V gene TRBV11-1 combines with J gene TRBJ2-5; 7 nucleotides agree with TRBD2. Losses at the gene ends were 5 bases for V and 4 bases for J; bases not matched to a gene: 10. The germline V gene encodes CDR1 SGHAT and CDR2 FQDESV (reference sequence). The CDR3 contains 15 residues. DNA of the CDR3: TGTGCCAGCAGCAAACCGTCGGGGGGTGGAGAGACCCAGTACTTC. This sequence encodes CASSKPSGGGETQYF.

The chain joins TRBV7-2 to TRBJ1-4; TRBD1 is a possible D gene (5 bases). This CDR3 spans 16 amino acids. Germline V gene data show CDR1 as SGHTA and CDR2 as FQGNSA. V was shortened by 1 base and J by 10 bases, with 19 bases between the two germline ends. CDR3 loop: CASSLEGGHRGGKLFF. CDR3 DNA: TGTGCCAGCAGCTTAGAGGGAGGACACCGGGGAGGAAAACTGTTTTTT.

This clone was observed a single time. This chain connects TRBV9 to TRBJ1-6, with unresolved D. Trimming cost V 4 bases and J 5 bases, with 16 bases left between them. Germline V gene sequence: CDR1 SGDLS, CDR2 YYNGEE. This CDR3 has 16 amino acids. The CDR3 DNA follows: TGTGCCAGCAGCCCCGGCGATAGACTTAATAATTCACCCCTCCACTTT. Protein product: CASSPGDRLNNSPLHF.

This chain connects TRBV11-2 to TRBJ2-1, with 15 bases matching TRBD2. V lost 4 bases, J lost 6 bases, and 4 bases stayed unmatched. The CDR3 extends over 16 amino acids. Germline CDR1 and CDR2: SGHAT and FQNNGV. CDR3 sequence reads: CASSSGLAGGANEQFF. CDR3 bases: TGTGCCAGCAGCTCGGGACTAGCGGGGGGAGCCAATGAGCAGTTCTTC.

V and J are TRBV2 and TRBJ2-5, with D tentatively TRBD2 (5 bases). This CDR3 is built from 14 residues. V gave up 10 bases and J gave up 2 bases, with 17 bases separating them. CDR1 and CDR2 (germline): SNHLY, FYNNEI. CDR3 residues: CATLRTAGQETQYF. The DNA of the CDR3 is TGTGCCACCTTACGGACCGCGGGTCAAGAGACCCAGTACTTC.

V is TRBV11-1 and J is TRBJ2-2, with D tentatively TRBD2 (6 bases). The CDR3 consists of 15 residues. Germline V gene sequence: CDR1 SGHAT, CDR2 FQDESV (reference sequence). Trimming shortened V by 4 bases and J by 0 bases, and 9 bases separated the two germline ends. The CDR3 reads CASSSGTANTGELFF. The CDR3 coding sequence is TGTGCCAGCAGCTCCGGGACTGCGAACACCGGGGAGCTGTTTTTT.

J is TRBJ2-7 and V is TRBV5-4, with 7 positions matching TRBD1. V was clipped by 4 bases and J by 0 bases; unmatched bases: 10. The germline gives CDR1 SGHNT, CDR2 YYREEE (reference sequence). CDR3 length: 16 residues. CDR3 loop: CASSLGTAINSYEQYF. Written as DNA, the CDR3 is TGTGCCAGCAGCCTAGGGACAGCGATTAACTCCTACGAGCAGTACTTC.

V usage is TRBV10-3 and J usage is TRBJ2-1, with 8 bases that match TRBD2. With 5 bases clipped from V and 6 bases from J, the junction kept 6 bases outside the gene matches. The CDR3 totals 14 residues. Germline CDR1 reads ENHRY; CDR2 reads SYGVKD. The CDR3 protein is CAISKGLGGNEQFF. CDR3 nucleotides: TGTGCCATCAGTAAGGGACTAGGGGGCAATGAGCAGTTCTTC.

This rearrangement joins TRBV7-9 to TRBJ2-7; either TRBD1 or TRBD2 may fit D (6 bases each). The CDR3 contains 14 residues. V lost 5 bases to trimming and J lost 7 bases, with 18 bases between them. Germline loops: CDR1 SEHNR, CDR2 FQNEAQ (reference sequence). CDR3 coding DNA: TGTGCCAGCAGCGGGGGGCCCAAGATGGGTGAGCAGTACTTC. This translates into CASSGGPKMGEQYF.

The rearrangement links TRBV27 to TRBJ1-2; D unclear. This CDR3 spans 15 amino acids. Germline loops: CDR1 MNHEY, CDR2 SMNVEV (reference sequence). Trimming removed 6 bases at V and 2 bases at J, with 16 bases between. The CDR3 loop reads CASRGSPPLNYGYTF. The CDR3, as DNA: TGTGCCAGCAGAGGATCTCCGCCGCTAAACTATGGCTACACCTTC.

The chain recombines TRBV7-3 with TRBJ1-1; D unresolved. The V end was cut by 8 bases, the J end by 3 bases, with 10 bases between. Per the germline V gene, CDR1 is SGHTA and CDR2 is FQGTGA. The CDR3 sequence is 12 residues long. This CDR3 reads CASLGMDTEAFF. For the CDR3, the DNA is TGTGCCAGCCTAGGAATGGACACTGAAGCTTTCTTT.

The chain recombines TRBV28 with TRBJ1-4; D unresolved. From germline, CDR1 is MDHEN and CDR2 SYDVKM. There are 18 residues in the CDR3. The ends were cut back, 4 bases at V and 5 bases at J, with 23 bases in the middle. The CDR3 spells CASSSGFEINPANEKLFF. The CDR3 bases are TGTGCCAGCAGTTCGGGATTCGAGATTAACCCCGCGAATGAAAAACTGTTTTTT.

The V call is TRBV5-6, the J call TRBJ1-5, with D possibly matching TRBD1 (5 bases). Trimming removed 4 bases at V and 0 bases at J, with 11 bases between. The CDR3 is made up of 15 amino acids. Germline CDR1 reads SGHDT; CDR2 reads YYEEEE. The CDR3, as DNA: TGTGCCAGCAGCCCCAGACAGACTAGCAATCAGCCCCAGCATTTT. Translated: CASSPRQTSNQPQHF.

The genes are TRBV5-6 and TRBJ2-1; D perhaps matches TRBD2 (5 bases). V lost 0 bases, J lost 8 bases, and 6 bases lay in between. The germline gives CDR1 SGHDT, CDR2 YYEEEE. This CDR3 spans 12 amino acids. The CDR3 sequence: CASSLVRDEQFF. DNA for the CDR3: TGTGCCAGCAGCTTGGTGAGGGATGAGCAGTTCTTC.

This clone appeared once. This chain joins TRBV28 and TRBJ1-5; the match to TRBD1 covers 9 bases. The CDR3 is made up of 14 amino acids. Germline lookup yields CDR1 MDHEN and CDR2 SYDVKM. The V gene end was trimmed by 5 bases and the J gene end by 2 bases; junction bases not matched to a gene: 1. The DNA for the CDR3 is TGTGCCAGCAGTCGGACAGGGGGCAATCAGCCCCAGCATTTT. Translated: CASSRTGGNQPQHF.